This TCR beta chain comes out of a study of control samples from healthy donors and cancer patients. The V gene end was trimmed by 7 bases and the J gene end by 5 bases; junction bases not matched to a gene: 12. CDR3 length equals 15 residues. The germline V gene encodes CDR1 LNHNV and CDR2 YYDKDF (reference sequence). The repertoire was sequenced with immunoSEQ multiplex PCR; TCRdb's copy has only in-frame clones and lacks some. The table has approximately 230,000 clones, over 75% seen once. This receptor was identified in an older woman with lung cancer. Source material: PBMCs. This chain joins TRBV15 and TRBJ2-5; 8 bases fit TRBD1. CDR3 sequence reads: CATNRDRLLGETQYF. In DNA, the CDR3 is TGTGCCACCAACCGGGACAGGCTATTAGGGGAGACCCAGTACTTC.